Listed below are T cell receptor beta chains from one sample, sequenced in a study of blood T cell repertoires in COVID-19. Libraries were prepared by immunoSEQ multiplex PCR; TCRdb keeps only in-frame clonotypes and omits some of them. The sample holds some 520,000 clones, roughly 89% seen once. Sequencing was performed on peripheral blood. These TCRs come from a man aged 18 to 30 with COVID-19, enrolled during active disease. The CDR3 runs from the conserved cysteine through the conserved F or W. D genes are given only for firm matches. Rows give clone size only sometimes, using once, few, many, or a class for an expanded clone.

d_gene,j_gene,v_gene,abundance,CDR3nt,CDR3aa
.,TRBJ2-2,TRBV5-1,.,TGCGCCAGCAGCTTGGTAGCGGCGAACACCGGGGAGCTGTTTTTT,CASSLVAANTGELFF
TRBD1,TRBJ2-3,TRBV5-4,.,TGTGCCAGCGGGACAGGGATTGGCACAGATACGCAGTATTTT,CASGTGIGTDTQYF
TRBD1,TRBJ2-7,TRBV7-2,.,TGTGCCAGCAGCTTACAGGGGGTCTCCTACGAGCAGTACTTC,CASSLQGVSYEQYF
TRBD2,TRBJ2-7,TRBV5-1,.,TGCGCCAGCAGCTTAACTAGCGGAAGTAAAGCTAGCGAGCAGTACTTC,CASSLTSGSKASEQYF
TRBD2,TRBJ2-3,TRBV5-4,once,TGTGCCAGCAGCACCCGGACTAGCCCGACAGATACGCAGTATTTT,CASSTRTSPTDTQYF
.,TRBJ1-1,TRBV25-1,.,TGTGCCAGCAGTTCAGGGGCCTACACTGAAGCTTTCTTT,CASSSGAYTEAFF
.,TRBJ2-1,TRBV20-1,.,TGCAGTGCTAGTAAGTCGGGACTTTACTCCTACAATGAGCAGTTCTTC,CSASKSGLYSYNEQFF
TRBD2,TRBJ2-3,TRBV3-1/TRBV3-2,.,TGTGCCAGCAGCCAAGCCGCGGGAGAGTGGGATACGCAGTATTTT,CASSQAAGEWDTQYF
.,TRBJ2-3,TRBV19,.,TGTGCCAGTAGTCTGGGGGCTACAGATACGCAGTATTTT,CASSLGATDTQYF
TRBD2,TRBJ2-3,TRBV29-1,.,TGCAGCGTCCGGGGCCTTACTAGCGGGGTCGATACGCAGTATTTT,CSVRGLTSGVDTQYF
.,TRBJ2-3,TRBV5-1,.,TGCGCCAGCAGCGCTCTAGCGACAAGCACAGATACGCAGTATTTT,CASSALATSTDTQYF
.,TRBJ1-2,TRBV6-5,.,TGTGCCAGCAGTTACTCGATTGGGGGCGCGCACTATGGCTACACCTTC,CASSYSIGGAHYGYTF
.,TRBJ2-4,TRBV11-2,once,TGTGCCAGCAGCACTCGACAGTCCGCCGGTGACATTCAGTACTTC,CASSTRQSAGDIQYF